These 10 T cell receptor beta chains share one sample of origin, sequenced in a study of cytomegalovirus exposure and HLA in healthy donors. Method: immunoSEQ multiplex PCR; TCRdb's copy keeps in-frame clones and lacks some. The sample shows more than 200,000 clones, approximately 84% of them seen only once. The sequenced sample consisted of PBMCs. All receptors come from a man aged 18 to 29 in good health and CMV-seropositive.

This chain connects TRBV5-4 to TRBJ2-7; D may match TRBD1 or TRBD2 (5 bases each). Trimming removed 4 bases from V and 0 bases from J, with 8 bases in between. The CDR3 consists of 13 residues. CDR1 and CDR2 (germline): SGHNT, YYREEE (reference sequence). The CDR3, as DNA: TGTGCCAGCAGCAGGGACCACTCCTACGAGCAGTACTTC. Encoded protein: CASSRDHSYEQYF.

This clone has a single count. This chain joins TRBV28 and TRBJ1-2; the D gene is possibly TRBD1 (6 bases). CDR3 length: 12 amino acids. V was clipped by 6 bases and J by 6 bases, with 11 bases between them. Germline CDR1 MDHEN, CDR2 SYDVKM. This CDR3 is CASRPRQDGYTF. The CDR3 DNA reads TGTGCCAGCAGACCTCGACAGGATGGCTACACCTTC.

The chain is built from TRBV5-4 and TRBJ2-1; 7 bases align to TRBD2. The ends lost 3 bases at V and 3 bases at J; junction bases unmatched: 6. Germline V lookup: CDR1 SGHNT, CDR2 YYREEE (reference sequence). CDR3 length: 15 amino acids. CDR3 bases: TGTGCCAGCAGCTCGACCAGCGGGAACTACAATGAGCAGTTCTTC. Translating gives CASSSTSGNYNEQFF.

This clone was detected a few times. The rearrangement links TRBV6-5 to TRBJ2-7; D not resolved. Germline values: CDR1 MNHEY, CDR2 SVGAGI. V was shortened by 6 bases and J by 0 bases, with 12 bases between the two germline ends. CDR3 length: 14 residues. This chain's CDR3 is CASRNLPSSYEQYF. The DNA of the CDR3 is TGTGCCAGCAGAAACCTCCCCTCCTCCTACGAGCAGTACTTC.

The chain has TRBV7-8 and TRBJ2-7; 7 bases are shared with TRBD1. With 5 bases clipped from V and 0 bases from J, the junction kept 10 bases outside the gene matches. CDR1 is SGHVS, CDR2 FQNEAQ, per germline. The CDR3 runs 16 residues. The chain's CDR3 is CASSENRGRSSYEQYF. The CDR3 DNA sequence: TGTGCCAGCAGCGAAAACAGGGGCCGTAGCTCCTACGAGCAGTACTTC.

This clone was recorded a few times. V and J are TRBV9 and TRBJ1-4, with no clear D. Germline assignment: CDR1 SGDLS and CDR2 YYNGEE. This CDR3 has 14 amino acids. V was cut by 3 bases and J by 8 bases, with 14 bases left in between. The CDR3 region is CASSADPNGEKLFF. In nucleotides, the CDR3 is TGTGCCAGCAGCGCAGACCCCAACGGGGAAAAACTGTTTTTT.

The count of this clone is one. The CDR3 loop reads CASSSGLAGLQETQYF. The CDR3 DNA follows: TGTGCCAGCAGTTCTGGACTAGCGGGATTACAAGAGACCCAGTACTTC. This sequence joins TRBV9 and TRBJ2-5; 12 bases map to TRBD2. The junction had 7 bases not matched to a gene; V was cut back by 5 bases and J by 2 bases. Germline V gene sequence: CDR1 SGDLS, CDR2 YYNGEE. This CDR3 has 16 residues.

This chain connects TRBV6-5 to TRBJ2-5; no definite D call. The germline gives CDR1 MNHEY, CDR2 SVGAGI. V dropped 0 bases and J dropped 2 bases, with 7 bases sitting between them. The CDR3 has 14 amino acids. The DNA for the CDR3 is TGTGCCAGCAGTTACTCCGGAGATCAAGAGACCCAGTACTTC. It codes for CASSYSGDQETQYF.

The chain is built from TRBV7-9 and TRBJ2-3; no definite D call. The CDR3 loop spans 12 amino acids. The V gene lost 5 bases and the J gene lost 5 bases, with 8 bases spanning the gap. Per germline, CDR1 SEHNR and CDR2 FQNEAQ (reference sequence). CDR3: CASSLTEDTQYF. The DNA for the CDR3 is TGTGCCAGCAGCCTGACTGAAGATACGCAGTATTTT.

CDR3: CASSIYGSGETQYF. In DNA, the CDR3 is TGTGCCAGTAGTATATACGGGAGCGGGGAGACCCAGTACTTC. The chain links TRBV19 to TRBJ2-5; D might be TRBD2 (6 bases). Germline V gene lookup returns CDR1 LNHDA and CDR2 SQIVND (reference sequence). V was shortened by 2 bases and J by 5 bases, with 12 bases between the two germline ends. The CDR3 extends over 14 amino acids.